The 27 T cell receptor beta chains below all came from one sample that was sequenced in a study of blood T cell repertoires in COVID-19. Generated by immunoSEQ multiplex PCR, the TCRdb table keeps only in-frame clones and is missing some. The sample includes 250,000 or so clones, 89% of them seen just once. The specimen sequenced was peripheral blood. The receptors shown here come from a woman in her thirties or forties who had recovered from COVID-19.

V usage is TRBV14 and J usage is TRBJ2-7, with TRBD1 identical over 8 bases. CDR1 and CDR2 from the germline V gene are SGHDN and FVKESK. The V and J ends lost 1 base and 3 bases, in that order; junction bases with no gene match: 5. The CDR3 totals 15 residues. This chain's CDR3 is CASSQAGTGLYEQYF. CDR3 DNA: TGTGCCAGCAGCCAAGCGGGGACAGGCCTCTACGAGCAGTACTTC.

The V call is TRBV11-3, the J call TRBJ2-3, with TRBD1 as a possible D gene (5 bases). Germline CDR1 is SGHNT and CDR2 is YENEEA. V lost 0 bases to trimming and J lost 0 bases, with 13 bases between them. The CDR3 is made up of 17 amino acids. Here the CDR3 reads CASSLDLLGQSTDTQYF. CDR3 DNA sequence: TGTGCCAGCAGCTTAGATCTGCTGGGGCAAAGCACAGATACGCAGTATTTT.

This sequence joins TRBV10-3 and TRBJ2-1; 9 bases map to TRBD2. Germline trimming cut 4 bases from V and 0 bases from J; bases unmatched to any gene: 16. In germline, CDR1 is ENHRY, CDR2 SYGVKD. The length of the CDR3 is 20 residues. The CDR3: CAISARSLAGVPSSYNEQFF. CDR3 sequence (DNA): TGTGCCATCAGTGCCCGATCACTAGCGGGCGTTCCGAGCTCCTACAATGAGCAGTTCTTC.

V is TRBV11-3 and J is TRBJ2-3; the match to TRBD2 covers 7 bases. Trimming took 0 bases from V and 4 from J; bases not matched to a gene: 13. Germline loops: CDR1 SGHNT, CDR2 YENEEA. CDR3 length: 18 residues. CDR3 bases: TGTGCCAGCAGCTTAGATGGTTGGGGCGGGAGTGGTGCAGATACGCAGTATTTT. This translates into CASSLDGWGGSGADTQYF.

This clone showed up just a few times. V is TRBV6-4 and J is TRBJ2-1; 8 nucleotides agree with TRBD2. CDR1 is MRHNA and CDR2 is SNTAGT in the germline V gene. The trim removed 0 bases at V and 4 bases at J, leaving 5 bases unmatched. This CDR3 comprises 16 residues. The CDR3 sequence is CASSDSVSGGYNEQFF. As DNA, the CDR3 is TGTGCCAGCAGTGACTCTGTATCGGGAGGGTACAATGAGCAGTTCTTC.

This clone was seen just once. The chain combines TRBV30 with TRBJ2-7; TRBD2 agrees at 14 bases. The germline V gene encodes CDR1 GTSNPN and CDR2 SVGIG (reference sequence). CDR3 length: 15 residues. V trimming: 3 bases; J trimming: 8 bases; junction bases outside the gene matches: 9. DNA of the CDR3: TGTGCCTGGAGGGAGGGGACTAGCGGGAGATCCAAGCAGTACTTC. Its protein product is CAWREGTSGRSKQYF.

The V and J genes are TRBV6-5 and TRBJ2-5; tentatively, D is TRBD1 (5 bases). The CDR3 is 13 amino acids. Germline CDR1 reads MNHEY; CDR2 reads SVGAGI. Trimming took off 2 bases at V and 1 base at J, with 5 bases between the two ends. CDR3 loop: CASSYDSQETQYF. DNA of the CDR3: TGTGCCAGCAGTTACGACAGCCAAGAGACCCAGTACTTC.

The rearrangement uses TRBV7-9 and TRBJ2-2, with 9 bases lining up with TRBD2. The germline gives CDR1 SEHNR, CDR2 FQNEAQ (reference sequence). With V trimmed by 5 bases and J by 0 bases, 10 bases remained unmatched. This CDR3 region has 18 residues. CDR3 sequence reads: CASSPGGSGSSNTGELFF. Written as DNA, the CDR3 is TGTGCCAGCAGCCCAGGAGGTAGCGGGAGCTCGAACACCGGGGAGCTGTTTTTT.

The chain recombines TRBV12-3 or TRBV12-4 with TRBJ1-3; 9 nucleotides align to TRBD1. The length of the CDR3 is 13 residues. Trimming took 6 bases from V and 9 from J; bases not matched to a gene: 6. CDR3 residues: CASSTGTGITIYF. The CDR3 bases are TGTGCCAGCAGCACCGGGACAGGGATCACCATATATTTT.

The chain uses TRBV18 and TRBJ1-2; D might be TRBD1 (5 bases). CDR3 size: 16 residues. Looked up from germline, CDR1 is KGHSH and CDR2 is LQKENI. The V gene lost 1 base and the J gene lost 5 bases, with 17 bases spanning the gap. The CDR3 nucleotides read TGTGCCAGCTCACCACAAGAAAGGGGAATGGTGTATGGCTACACCTTC. It is translated as CASSPQERGMVYGYTF.

This clone was seen just once. This chain connects TRBV5-4 to TRBJ1-1; D is perhaps TRBD1 (5 bases). Trimming took off 4 bases at V and 4 bases at J, with 17 bases between the two ends. The germline CDR1 and CDR2 sequences are SGHNT and YYREEE (reference sequence). The CDR3 has 15 residues. The CDR3 DNA follows: TGTGCCAGCAGCGCCTTGGGACGGGAGACCACTGAAGCTTTCTTT. Protein sequence: CASSALGRETTEAFF.

This chain connects TRBV7-3 to TRBJ2-3, with a tentative D call TRBD2 (6 bases). Germline CDR1 SGHTA, CDR2 FQGTGA. Between the trimmed V and J ends, which lost 3 bases and 0 bases, there was a span of 10 bases. The CDR3 is 15 amino acids. The CDR3 spells CASSFGGTSTDTQYF. Here the CDR3 DNA reads TGTGCCAGCAGCTTTGGGGGGACTAGCACAGATACGCAGTATTTT.

The CDR3 region has the DNA TGTGCCAGCAGCTTATACCAGGGTTTAGGGACTGAAGCTTTCTTT. Encoded protein: CASSLYQGLGTEAFF. The chain carries TRBV7-8 and TRBJ1-1, with TRBD1 as a possible D gene (5 bases). CDR1 SGHVS and CDR2 FQNEAQ come from the germline V gene. V was trimmed by 2 bases and J by 5 bases, leaving 15 bases between them. The CDR3 has 15 residues. The variable domain in full, completed from reference TRBV7-8 and TRBJ1-1, reads GAGVSQSPRYKVAKRGQDVALRCDPISGHVSLFWYQQALGQGPEFLTYFQNEAQLDKSGLPSDRFFAERPEGSVSTLKIQRTQQEDSAVYLCASSLYQGLGTEAFFGQGTRLTVV.

The chain links TRBV19 to TRBJ2-1, with 8 bases lining up with TRBD1. V lost 4 bases to trimming and J lost 5 bases; unmatched junction nucleotides: 4. The CDR3 sequence is 14 residues long. Germline CDR1 is LNHDA and CDR2 is SQIVND (reference sequence). The CDR3 reads CASSRQGFDNEQFF. The CDR3 coding sequence is TGTGCCAGTAGTAGACAGGGGTTCGACAATGAGCAGTTCTTC.

The gene calls are TRBV13 and TRBJ1-1; 10 nucleotides line up with TRBD1. Germline V lookup: CDR1 PRHDT, CDR2 FYEKMQ (reference sequence). Trimming at V came to 6 bases and at J to 0 bases, leaving 7 bases not matched to a gene. The CDR3 consists of 16 residues. The CDR3: CASRTGTGAMNTEAFF. The CDR3 DNA reads as TGTGCCAGCAGGACCGGGACAGGGGCCATGAACACTGAAGCTTTCTTT.

The chain carries TRBV18 and TRBJ1-5; TRBD1 matches 7 bases. Per germline, CDR1 KGHSH and CDR2 LQKENI. V lost 3 bases, J lost 4 bases, and 6 bases stayed unmatched. The CDR3 runs to 15 residues. The CDR3 is CASSPGQVLNQPQHF. The CDR3 DNA is TGTGCCAGCTCACCTGGACAGGTCCTTAATCAGCCCCAGCATTTT.

The chain joins TRBV24-1 to TRBJ2-3; no definite D call. The V end was cut by 3 bases, the J end by 2 bases, with 11 bases between. The CDR3 covers 15 residues. Germline V lookup: CDR1 KGHDR, CDR2 SFDVKD. CDR3 sequence (DNA): TGTGCCACCAGTGATACGGCTAGGAACACAGATACGCAGTATTTT. Translation gives CATSDTARNTDTQYF.

The chain recombines TRBV27 with TRBJ2-5; TRBD2 agrees at 16 bases. CDR1 and CDR2 (germline): MNHEY, SMNVEV (reference sequence). The CDR3 extends over 17 amino acids. The J segment lost 5 bases and the V segment lost 4 bases, leaving 7 bases of the junction unmatched. The CDR3 DNA is TGTGCCAGCAGTTCGGGACTAGCGGGAGGGCTCGGGGAGACCCAGTACTTC. Its protein is CASSSGLAGGLGETQYF.

This sequence joins TRBV7-3 and TRBJ2-1, with 7 nucleotides matching TRBD2. In germline, CDR1 is SGHTA, CDR2 FQGTGA. The CDR3 is 15 amino acids. Trimming took 1 base from V and 2 from J; bases not matched to a gene: 2. The CDR3 loop is CASSLSGSPYNEQFF. For the CDR3, the DNA is TGTGCCAGCAGCTTAAGCGGGAGCCCCTACAATGAGCAGTTCTTC. Together with reference TRBV7-3 and TRBJ2-1, the CDR3 gives the full variable domain: GAGVSQTPSNKVTEKGKYVELRCDPISGHTALYWYRQSLGQGPEFLIYFQGTGAADDSGLPNDRFFAVRPEGSVSTLKIQRTERGDSAVYLCASSLSGSPYNEQFFGPGTRLTVL.

For the CDR3, the DNA is TGTGCCAGCAGGCTAACTGGGGCTAGCGGCTACACAGATACGCAGTATTTT. It codes for CASRLTGASGYTDTQYF. J is TRBJ2-3 and V is TRBV2; 7 bases align to TRBD2. The CDR3 sequence is 17 residues long. Per germline, CDR1 SNHLY and CDR2 FYNNEI. Trimming removed 6 bases from V and 2 bases from J; junction bases left unmatched: 14. The full variable domain, rest sourced from reference TRBV2 and TRBJ2-3, is EPEVTQTPSHQVTQMGQEVILRCVPISNHLYFYWYRQILGQKVEFLVSFYNNEISEKSEIFDDQFSVERPDGSNFTLKIRSTKLEDSAMYFCASRLTGASGYTDTQYFGPGTRLTVL.

Remarks on this clone: Different DNA sequences within this sample yield the same CDR3. The genes are TRBV5-1 and TRBJ2-1, with 11 bases lining up with TRBD2. The V segment lost 0 bases and the J segment 7 bases; nucleotides outside the gene matches: 0. The CDR3 is made up of 14 amino acids. CDR1 is SGHRS, CDR2 YFSETQ, per germline. The CDR3 nucleotides read TGCGCCAGCAGCTTGGGGACTAGCGGGAATGAGCAGTTCTTC. Its protein product is CASSLGTSGNEQFF. Full variable domain (outside the CDR3, taken from reference TRBV5-1 and TRBJ2-1): KAGVTQTPRYLIKTRGQQVTLSCSPISGHRSVSWYQQTPGQGLQFLFEYFSETQRNKGNFPGRFSGRQFSNSRSEMNVSTLELGDSALYLCASSLGTSGNEQFFGPGTRLTVL.

The rearrangement joins TRBV6-6 to TRBJ2-5; D remains ambiguous. Germline V gene lookup returns CDR1 MNHNY and CDR2 SVGAGI (reference sequence). The CDR3 totals 14 residues. Trimming took off 2 bases at V and 0 bases at J, with 7 bases between the two ends. The CDR3 DNA reads TGTGCCAGCAGTTACCCAGGAAACCAAGAGACCCAGTACTTC. Translated, it gives CASSYPGNQETQYF.

CDR3 residues: CASSSVGLVIDEQFF. CDR3 DNA sequence: TGTGCCAGCAGCTCGGTGGGACTAGTTATAGATGAGCAGTTCTTC. The chain is built from TRBV7-2 and TRBJ2-1; TRBD2 aligns across 8 bases. V trimming: 4 bases; J trimming: 8 bases; junction bases outside the gene matches: 10. This CDR3 has 15 residues. The germline V gene has CDR1 SGHTA and CDR2 FQGNSA. The full variable domain, completed using reference TRBV7-2 and TRBJ2-1, is GAGVSQSPSNKVTEKGKDVELRCDPISGHTALYWYRQSLGQGLEFLIYFQGNSAPDKSGLPSDRFSAERTGGSVSTLTIQRTQQEDSAVYLCASSSVGLVIDEQFFGPGTRLTVL.

V is TRBV18 and J is TRBJ1-2; D not resolved. With 6 bases removed from V and 4 bases from J, the gap between germline ends came to 9 bases. CDR1 and CDR2 (germline): KGHSH, LQKENI. The CDR3 sequence is 12 residues long. The CDR3 bases are TGTGCCAGCTCGCCTGACATCTATGGCTACACCTTC. This gives the protein CASSPDIYGYTF. The full variable domain, its missing parts supplied by reference TRBV18 and TRBJ1-2, is NAGVMQNPRHLVRRRGQEARLRCSPMKGHSHVYWYRQLPEEGLKFMVYLQKENIIDESGMPKERFSAEFPKEGPSILRIQQVVRGDSAAYFCASSPDIYGYTFGSGTRLTVV.

This chain connects TRBV4-1 to TRBJ1-2; 12 nucleotides align to TRBD1. V shed 0 bases and J 13 bases; nucleotides not matched to a gene: 12. The CDR3 is made up of 16 amino acids. CDR1 is MGHRA and CDR2 is YSYEKL in the germline V gene. The CDR3 loop reads CASSQDGTGGMEPSTF. The DNA of the CDR3 is TGCGCCAGCAGCCAAGACGGGACAGGGGGCATGGAGCCCAGCACCTTC.

This clone was seen just once. The rearrangement joins TRBV5-4 to TRBJ2-7; unclear D gene. CDR1 is SGHNT and CDR2 is YYREEE in the germline V gene (reference sequence). Trimming stripped 1 base from V and 1 base from J, with 15 bases between. This CDR3 has 16 amino acids. The CDR3 protein is CASSLFVSVDSYEQYF. The CDR3 DNA reads TGTGCCAGCAGCTTGTTTGTTAGTGTTGATTCCTACGAGCAGTACTTC.

The chain carries TRBV28 and TRBJ2-5; 8 bases agree with TRBD1. CDR1 and CDR2 from the germline V gene are MDHEN and SYDVKM. Trimming took 3 bases from V and 5 from J; bases not matched to a gene: 8. The CDR3 extends over 15 amino acids. CDR3 sequence: CASSFQAGGVETQYF. Written as DNA, the CDR3 is TGTGCCAGCAGTTTCCAGGCAGGGGGCGTGGAGACCCAGTACTTC.